This T cell receptor (beta chain) was documented in a study of T cells after yellow fever vaccination (dated by TCRdb to about 2019). In the study overall: The SMART-Seq v4 Ultra Low Input RNA kit was used to prepare libraries from fractions with low cell numbers. To follow T-cell clones before and after both primary and booster YFV17D yellow fever vaccination, bulk TCR alpha and beta repertoires underwent longitudinal sequencing. The cohort comprised two healthy male donors, one aged 18 to 30 and one aged 30 to 39 years. Blood was collected at multiple timepoints before and after primary and secondary immunization, and bulk PBMC replicates and cell subsets were isolated.

Concerning this clonotype itself: The target of this receptor is not known. Base qualities are not recorded, but no much larger clone differs from it by a single base.

Overall results and qualifications from the work: The secondary T-cell response was found to be weaker but faster than the primary response, with a peak reached on day 5 rather than on day 15. Because the study included only a couple of donors, the extent to which the findings can be generalized is limited. Most clones expanded after primary vaccination (around 96% of CD4 and around nine tenths of CD8) were re-detected after the booster, suggesting that broad memory maintenance occurred. A small fraction of clonotypes appeared in both the CD4 and CD8 compartments, likely as a result of convergent recombination. Computational filtering was required because FACS-sorted repertoires could contain abundant contaminating clonotypes from the bulk population.

Counted from cysteine to phenylalanine, this CDR3 has 17 amino acids. Left in the record is the CDR3 DNA by itself, 51 bases read in frame from the first base. Sequences MGHRA (CDR1) and YSYEKL (CDR2) are obtained from the germline V gene. V is reduced by 3 bases and J by 8 bases, leaving a spacing of 22 bases between them. According to the study, the label for this sample's treatment or condition signals: live attenuated yellow fever vaccine strain. At every blood-draw timepoint, two biological replicates of bulk PBMCs were collected. A standard Ficoll-Paque protocol was used to isolate PBMCs from peripheral blood. TriZol was used to extract RNA from bulk PBMCs, CD4 and CD8 fractions, and dextramer-positive and dextramer-negative fractions. Synthesis of TCR cDNA relied on 5'RACE template switching, a step that introduced a universal primer site along with unique molecular identifiers. Priming for cDNA synthesis came from both the TCR alpha and TCR beta constant segments. Library amplification used two PCR steps, and the second PCR step added sample barcodes and sequencing adapters. Sequencing of the libraries was done on either Illumina HiSeq 2500 (2x100 bp) or NovaSeq (2x150 bp). Per the original workflow: Demultiplexing of reads and collapsing into UMI consensus sequences were performed with MIGEC, and V(D)J alignment was carried out with MiXCR. Clonotypes responding to the vaccine were identified with edgeR on replicate PBMC samples, with the criteria of FDR below 0.01 and a log2 fold change above 5 up to day 15. CD4 or CD8 identity was assigned to each bulk clonotype according to whether the clonotype was present at higher abundance in the sequenced CD4 repertoire or the sequenced CD8 repertoire. Using fastp at Q25 and MiXCR, TCRdb reprocessed the public reads and kept productive beta chains. Merged by CDR3 protein, the rows form single entries marked with the most common genes and DNA. The V and J calls, along with clone size, are taken from TCRdb and not from the paper's own processing. Across this sample there are roughly 310,000 distinct CDR3 sequences, with 8.5% to 9% seen only once. In total, the top ten clones hold over 15% of the sample.

The sequence is built from TRBV4-1 and TRBJ1-4; the D gene is perhaps TRBD1, on 5 matching bases. This clonotype was sampled from a man younger than 35 who received the YFV17D yellow fever vaccine. The material sequenced was PBMCs, taken on the day of the first yellow fever vaccination. In nucleotides, the sequence is TGCGCCAGCAGCCATAGCCCCCAAGGGGCGAGAGACGAAAAACTGTTTTTT. Translation gives CASSHSPQGARDEKLFF.